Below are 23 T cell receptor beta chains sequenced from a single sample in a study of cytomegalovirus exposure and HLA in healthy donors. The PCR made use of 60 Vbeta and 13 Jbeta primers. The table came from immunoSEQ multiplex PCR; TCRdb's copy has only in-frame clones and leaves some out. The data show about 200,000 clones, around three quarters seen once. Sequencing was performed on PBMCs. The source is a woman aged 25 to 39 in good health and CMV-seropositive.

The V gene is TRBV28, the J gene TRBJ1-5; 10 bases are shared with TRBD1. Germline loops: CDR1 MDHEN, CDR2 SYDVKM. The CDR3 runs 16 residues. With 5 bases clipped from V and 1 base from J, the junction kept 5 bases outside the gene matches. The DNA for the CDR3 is TGTGCCAGCAGTGAACCGGGACAGGGGAGCAATCAGCCCCAGCATTTT. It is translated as CASSEPGQGSNQPQHF.

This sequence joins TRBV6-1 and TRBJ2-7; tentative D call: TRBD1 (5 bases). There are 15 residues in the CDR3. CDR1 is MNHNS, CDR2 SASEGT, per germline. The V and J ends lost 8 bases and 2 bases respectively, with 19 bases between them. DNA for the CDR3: TGTGCCAGCCAGGGCATCGCCGGCAGTCCCTACGAGCAGTACTTC. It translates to CASQGIAGSPYEQYF.

The CDR3 bases are TGTGCCAGCAGGGCTAGCGGGATTGAGACCCAGTACTTC. It translates to CASRASGIETQYF. The V and J genes are TRBV14 and TRBJ2-5; TRBD2 aligns across 9 bases. Germline V gene sequence: CDR1 SGHDN, CDR2 FVKESK. After removal of 6 bases from V and 5 bases from J, the junction contained 4 bases not matched to a gene. This CDR3 has 13 residues.

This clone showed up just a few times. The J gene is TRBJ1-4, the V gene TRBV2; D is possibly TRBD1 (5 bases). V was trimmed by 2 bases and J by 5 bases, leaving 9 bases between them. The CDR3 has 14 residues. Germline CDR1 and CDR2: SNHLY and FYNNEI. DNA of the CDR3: TGTGCCAGCAGTGAATACAGGCTCAATGAAAAACTGTTTTTT. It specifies CASSEYRLNEKLFF.

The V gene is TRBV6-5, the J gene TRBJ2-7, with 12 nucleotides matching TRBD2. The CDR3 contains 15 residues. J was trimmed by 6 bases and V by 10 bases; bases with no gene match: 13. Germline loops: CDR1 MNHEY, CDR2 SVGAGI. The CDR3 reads CATASGGAKHLEQYF. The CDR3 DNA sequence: TGTGCCACCGCTAGCGGGGGGGCCAAGCACCTCGAGCAGTACTTC.

The CDR3 DNA reads as TGTGCCAGCAAACGCGAGGCTAGCGGTATAAAAAACATTCAGTACTTC. Its translation is CASKREASGIKNIQYF. The genes are TRBV2 and TRBJ2-4; the match to TRBD2 covers 7 bases. V shed 7 bases and J 4 bases; nucleotides not matched to a gene: 13. The CDR3 contains 16 residues. From germline, CDR1 is SNHLY and CDR2 FYNNEI.

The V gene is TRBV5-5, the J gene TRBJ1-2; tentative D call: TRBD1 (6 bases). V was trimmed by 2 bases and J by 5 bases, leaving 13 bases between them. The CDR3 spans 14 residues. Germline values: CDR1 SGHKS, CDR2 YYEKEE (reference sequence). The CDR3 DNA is TGTGCCAGCAGCTTATGGGACATCGGATATGGCTACACCTTC. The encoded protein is CASSLWDIGYGYTF.

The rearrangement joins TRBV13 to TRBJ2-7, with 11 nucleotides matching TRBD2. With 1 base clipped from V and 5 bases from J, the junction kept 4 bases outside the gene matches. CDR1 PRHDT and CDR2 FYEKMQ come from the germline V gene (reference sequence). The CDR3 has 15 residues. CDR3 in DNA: TGTGCCAGCAGCTTAGTCACTAGCGGGAGTCACGAGCAGTACTTC. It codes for CASSLVTSGSHEQYF.

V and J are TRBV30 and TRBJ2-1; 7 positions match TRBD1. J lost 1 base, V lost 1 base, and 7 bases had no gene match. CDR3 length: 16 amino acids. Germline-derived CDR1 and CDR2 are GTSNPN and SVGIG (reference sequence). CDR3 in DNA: TGTGCCTGGAGTGGACGACAGGGTCGGTCCTACAATGAGCAGTTCTTC. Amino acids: CAWSGRQGRSYNEQFF.

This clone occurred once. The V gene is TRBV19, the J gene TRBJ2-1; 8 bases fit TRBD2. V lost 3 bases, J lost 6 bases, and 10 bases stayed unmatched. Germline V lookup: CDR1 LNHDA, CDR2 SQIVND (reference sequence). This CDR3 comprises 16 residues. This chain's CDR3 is CASSISGGPPPNEQFF. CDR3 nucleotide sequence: TGTGCCAGTAGTATCTCGGGGGGGCCCCCCCCCAATGAGCAGTTCTTC. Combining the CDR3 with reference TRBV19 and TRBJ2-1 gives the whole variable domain DGGITQSPKYLFRKEGQNVTLSCEQNLNHDAMYWYRQDPGQGLRLIYYSQIVNDFQKGDIAEGYSVSREKKESFPLTVTSAQKNPTAFYLCASSISGGPPPNEQFFGPGTRLTVL.

The CDR3 DNA reads as TGTGCCAGCAGCTTAGGAGGGTACCAAGAGACCCAGTACTTC. It codes for CASSLGGYQETQYF. The V and J genes are TRBV7-8 and TRBJ2-5; D might be TRBD2 (5 bases). Per germline, CDR1 SGHVS and CDR2 FQNEAQ. This CDR3 has 14 amino acids. V was trimmed by 1 base and J by 0 bases, leaving 6 bases between them.

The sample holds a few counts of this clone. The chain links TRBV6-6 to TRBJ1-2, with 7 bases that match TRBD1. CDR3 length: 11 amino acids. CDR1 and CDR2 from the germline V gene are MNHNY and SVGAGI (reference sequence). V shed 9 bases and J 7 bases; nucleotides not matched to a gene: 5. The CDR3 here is CASSQGTGYTF. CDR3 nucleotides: TGTGCCAGTTCACAGGGGACTGGCTACACCTTC.

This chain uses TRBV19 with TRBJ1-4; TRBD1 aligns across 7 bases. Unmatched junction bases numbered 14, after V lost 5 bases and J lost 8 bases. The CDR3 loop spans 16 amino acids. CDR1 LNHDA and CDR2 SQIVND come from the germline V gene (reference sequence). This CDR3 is CASSPRGRQGGEKLFF. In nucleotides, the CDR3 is TGTGCCAGTAGTCCCCGCGGTAGACAGGGCGGAGAAAAACTGTTTTTT.

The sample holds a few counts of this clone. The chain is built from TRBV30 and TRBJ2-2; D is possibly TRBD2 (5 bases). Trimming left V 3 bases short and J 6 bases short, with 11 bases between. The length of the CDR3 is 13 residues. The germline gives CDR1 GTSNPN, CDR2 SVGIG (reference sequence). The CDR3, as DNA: TGTGCCTGGAGGTCAGGAGGTCCCGGGGAGCTGTTTTTT. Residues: CAWRSGGPGELFF.

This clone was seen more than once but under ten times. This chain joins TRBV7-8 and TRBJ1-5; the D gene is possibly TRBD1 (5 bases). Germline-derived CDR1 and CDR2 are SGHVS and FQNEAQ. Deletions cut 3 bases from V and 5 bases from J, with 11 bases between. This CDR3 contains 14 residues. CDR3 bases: TGTGCCAGCAGCTTGGAGCAGGGTCATCAGCCCCAGCATTTT. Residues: CASSLEQGHQPQHF.

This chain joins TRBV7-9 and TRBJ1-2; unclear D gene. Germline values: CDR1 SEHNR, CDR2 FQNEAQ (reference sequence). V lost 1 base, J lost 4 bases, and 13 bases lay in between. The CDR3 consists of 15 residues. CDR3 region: CASSLDVDNRYGYTF. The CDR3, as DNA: TGTGCCAGCAGCTTAGATGTAGACAACCGCTATGGCTACACCTTC.

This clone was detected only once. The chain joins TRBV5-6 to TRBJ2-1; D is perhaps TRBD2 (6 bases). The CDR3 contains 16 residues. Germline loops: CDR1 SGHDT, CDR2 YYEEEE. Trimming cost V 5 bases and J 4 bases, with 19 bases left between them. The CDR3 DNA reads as TGTGCCAGCAGTCCGCTACGGGGGTCATCATACAATGAGCAGTTCTTC. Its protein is CASSPLRGSSYNEQFF.

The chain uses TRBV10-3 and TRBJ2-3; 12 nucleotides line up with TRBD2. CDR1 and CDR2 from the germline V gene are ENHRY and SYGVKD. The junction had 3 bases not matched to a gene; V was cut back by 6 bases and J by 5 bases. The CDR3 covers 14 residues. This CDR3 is CAISTGLAGDTQYF. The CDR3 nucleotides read TGTGCCATCAGCACGGGACTAGCGGGAGATACGCAGTATTTT.

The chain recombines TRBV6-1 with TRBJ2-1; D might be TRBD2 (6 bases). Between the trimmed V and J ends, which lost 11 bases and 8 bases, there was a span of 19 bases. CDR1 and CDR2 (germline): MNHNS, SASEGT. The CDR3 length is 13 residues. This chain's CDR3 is CAVLRGLVDEQFF. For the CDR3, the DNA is TGTGCCGTTCTGCGGGGCTTAGTGGATGAGCAGTTCTTC.

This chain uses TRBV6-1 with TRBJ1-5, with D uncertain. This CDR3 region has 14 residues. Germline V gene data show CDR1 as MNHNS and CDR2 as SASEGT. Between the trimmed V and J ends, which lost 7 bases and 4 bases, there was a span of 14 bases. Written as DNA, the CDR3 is TGTGCCAGCACCCGGACGGGCGGGAATCAGCCCCAGCATTTT. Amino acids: CASTRTGGNQPQHF.

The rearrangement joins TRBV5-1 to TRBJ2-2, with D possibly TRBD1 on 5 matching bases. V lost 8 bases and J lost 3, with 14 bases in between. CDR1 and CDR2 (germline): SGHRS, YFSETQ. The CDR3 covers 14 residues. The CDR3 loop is CARNTLGDTGELFF. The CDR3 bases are TGCGCCAGGAATACCCTAGGGGACACCGGGGAGCTGTTTTTT.

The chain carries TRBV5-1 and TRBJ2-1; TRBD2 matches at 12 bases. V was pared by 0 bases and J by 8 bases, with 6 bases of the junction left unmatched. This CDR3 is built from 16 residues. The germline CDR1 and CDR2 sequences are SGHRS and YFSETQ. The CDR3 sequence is CASSLVWTSGVYEQFF. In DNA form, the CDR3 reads TGCGCCAGCAGCTTGGTTTGGACTAGCGGGGTCTATGAGCAGTTCTTC.

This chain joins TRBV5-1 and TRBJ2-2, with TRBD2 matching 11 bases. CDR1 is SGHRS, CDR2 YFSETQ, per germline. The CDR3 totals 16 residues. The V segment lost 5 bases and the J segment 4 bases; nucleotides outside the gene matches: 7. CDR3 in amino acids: CASSRGTSGPTGELFF. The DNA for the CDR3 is TGCGCCAGCAGTCGAGGGACTAGCGGACCCACCGGGGAGCTGTTTTTT.